This T cell receptor (beta chain) was observed in a study of human T cells and chemical hapten exposure. The wider study: Per-sample TCR yield variability stemmed mainly from small pooled library volume differences.

Between the trimmed V and J ends, which lost 1 base and 3 bases, there was a span of 10 bases. The CDR3 consists of 14 residues. Germline assignment: CDR1 SGDLS and CDR2 YYNGEE. This clonotype was picked up many times. Its antigen is still unknown. Attachment of unique molecular identifiers to individual cDNA molecules was performed in the library. Authors' data handling: Around 91,000 TCRs per sample was the median, with a range of about 20,000 to 690,600. MiXCR was run by TCRdb on the RACE reads, yielding one entry per CDR3 protein. The V and J calls, along with clone size, are taken from TCRdb and not from the paper's own processing. Here the sample spans about 45,000 distinct CDR3 sequences, approximately 4.5% being singletons. Specified time point: healthy volunteer bleed at 2 weeks. Unseparated into fractions, whole blood served as the source from which total RNA was extracted. Findings and limits, study-wide: The number of TCRs above 1 in 1000 frequency did not change after DPC sensitization.

Sequencing used whole blood. V and J are TRBV9 and TRBJ1-2, with D uncertain. The sequence came from a female donor in good health. Some clones in this sample may be carry-over from other donors' samples. The CDR3 region is CASSVREGHYGYTF. The CDR3 DNA reads TGTGCCAGCAGCGTAAGGGAAGGTCACTATGGCTACACCTTC.